This TCR beta chain was sequenced in a study of regulatory T cells in long-lasting Graves disease. As for time point: newly diagnosed GD, antithyroid drugs for less than 3 months. TCR sequences were obtained from RNA taken from PBMCs. Building the TCR beta libraries relied on iRepertoire HTBI primers, and CDR3 regions underwent Arm-PCR. As handled by the study authors: Across all samples, just over 60 TRBV segments and 14 TRBJ segments were identified. A single record per CDR3 protein comes from TCRdb applying MiXCR to the multiplex PCR reads. TCRdb, rather than the study authors, made the V and J calls. The table has 400,000 to 500,000 distinct CDR3 sequences, around 15% seen once. These data were also reused for a study on T cells in Graves' hyperthyroidism and ophthalmopathy. This second study notes: In the first-round RT-PCR of the TCR CDR3, the HTBI primer set was used. Peripheral blood also featured most of the thyroid clonotypes expanded above 0.001.

The source of this sequence is a woman aged 25 to 39 with Graves disease. The starting material was peripheral blood mononuclear cells (PBMCs), obtained at new diagnosis, from a patient treated with antithyroid drugs.

The CDR3 here is CASSFMAPNEQFF. CDR3 nucleotide sequence: TGTGCCAGCAGTTTTATGGCACCCAATGAGCAGTTCTTC. The V gene is TRBV12-3 or TRBV12-4, the J gene TRBJ2-1; no reliable D call. This CDR3 contains 13 residues. Trimming stripped 3 bases from V and 6 bases from J, with 9 bases between.